A single sample gave rise to the 16 T cell receptor beta chains below, sequenced in a study of blood T cell repertoires in COVID-19. TCRdb's table, derived via immunoSEQ multiplex PCR, lists solely in-frame clones and lacks some. The table includes about 230,000 clones, around 92% detected once. The sequenced sample was PBMCs or T cells enriched from blood (not recorded which). The receptors originated from a woman between 25 and 40 years old with acute COVID-19.

This clone was detected once. The V and J genes are TRBV28 and TRBJ1-1; D is undetermined. Germline values: CDR1 MDHEN, CDR2 SYDVKM. The CDR3 has 14 residues. The V gene lost 2 bases and the J gene lost 0 bases, with 7 bases spanning the gap. The CDR3 sequence is CASSLEQMNTEAFF. The CDR3 DNA sequence: TGTGCCAGCAGTTTAGAACAGATGAACACTGAAGCTTTCTTT.

The V call is TRBV19, the J call TRBJ2-2; maybe TRBD2 (5 bases). The CDR3 runs to 17 residues. Trimming pared 4 bases from V and 0 bases from J, leaving 15 bases between. The germline V gene has CDR1 LNHDA and CDR2 SQIVND (reference sequence). The CDR3 protein is CASSTTARAPNTGELFF. In DNA, the CDR3 is TGTGCCAGTAGTACTACTGCGCGGGCCCCGAACACCGGGGAGCTGTTTTTT.

As DNA, the CDR3 is TGTGCCAGCAGCCACTCCGGGACAGGAAGGGTGAACACTGAAGCTTTCTTT. Translation gives CASSHSGTGRVNTEAFF. The chain combines TRBV6-2 or TRBV6-3 with TRBJ1-1; 8 positions match TRBD1. V shed 6 bases and J 0 bases; nucleotides not matched to a gene: 12. Germline V gene lookup returns CDR1 MNHEY and CDR2 SVGEGT. The CDR3 totals 17 residues.

This clone appeared a single time. The chain employs TRBV2 and TRBJ1-1; 8 bases map to TRBD1. The CDR3 extends over 14 amino acids. Germline values: CDR1 SNHLY, CDR2 FYNNEI. V lost 4 bases and J lost 4; bases outside the gene matches: 5. The CDR3 coding sequence is TGTGCCAGCAGTGTGTGGACAGGGCCCACTGAAGCTTTCTTT. Translation gives CASSVWTGPTEAFF.

The chain employs TRBV7-2 and TRBJ1-5; D is undetermined. Germline CDR1 SGHTA, CDR2 FQGNSA. Trimming pared 5 bases from V and 6 bases from J, leaving 23 bases between. This CDR3 is built from 17 residues. The CDR3 DNA is TGTGCCAGCAGCCCCTTGGGCCAAAACAATCCCAGTCAGCCCCAGCATTTT. Protein product: CASSPLGQNNPSQPQHF. The full variable domain, completed using reference TRBV7-2 and TRBJ1-5, is GAGVSQSPSNKVTEKGKDVELRCDPISGHTALYWYRQSLGQGLEFLIYFQGNSAPDKSGLPSDRFSAERTGGSVSTLTIQRTQQEDSAVYLCASSPLGQNNPSQPQHFGDGTRLSIL.

The V gene is TRBV5-1, the J gene TRBJ1-2; the match to TRBD1 covers 8 bases. CDR3 size: 14 residues. Germline V gene lookup returns CDR1 SGHRS and CDR2 YFSETQ. V shed 1 base and J 4 bases; nucleotides not matched to a gene: 3. The CDR3 is CASSLPGQGYGYTF. The DNA for the CDR3 is TGCGCCAGCAGCTTGCCAGGACAGGGCTATGGCTACACCTTC.

The chain carries TRBV9 and TRBJ1-1; tentatively, D is TRBD1 (5 bases). V was trimmed by 0 bases and J by 5 bases, leaving 8 bases between them. CDR3 length: 13 amino acids. CDR1 is SGDLS, CDR2 YYNGEE, per germline. The CDR3 sequence is CASSVEEGTEAFF. As DNA, the CDR3 is TGTGCCAGCAGCGTAGAGGAGGGGACTGAAGCTTTCTTT.

Only a few counts were recorded for this clone. This sequence joins TRBV30 and TRBJ1-2, with D perhaps TRBD1 (5 bases). Trimming took off 2 bases at V and 1 base at J, with 8 bases between the two ends. The CDR3 spans 13 residues. Germline V CDR1 and CDR2: GTSNPN, SVGIG (reference sequence). As DNA, the CDR3 is TGTGCCTGGAGTCCCCAGGGTAACTATGGCTACACCTTC. Residues: CAWSPQGNYGYTF.

V usage is TRBV7-9 and J usage is TRBJ2-1; tentatively, D is TRBD1 (6 bases). Germline V gene sequence: CDR1 SEHNR, CDR2 FQNEAQ (reference sequence). The CDR3 runs to 13 residues. Trimming pared 0 bases from V and 9 bases from J, leaving 9 bases between. The CDR3 protein is CASSLAPQGEQFF. The DNA for the CDR3 is TGTGCCAGCAGCTTAGCCCCACAGGGTGAGCAGTTCTTC.

This clone was seen more than once but under ten times. The chain recombines TRBV12-5 with TRBJ1-5; no firm D call. The germline V gene has CDR1 LGHNT and CDR2 FRNRAP. V shed 9 bases and J shed 0 bases, with 9 bases lying between them. The CDR3 is 13 amino acids. In nucleotides, the CDR3 is TGTGCTAGCAGGCCAGATAGCAATCAGCCCCAGCATTTT. Its translation: CASRPDSNQPQHF.

The genes are TRBV4-2 and TRBJ1-4, with 8 bases identical to TRBD1. V gave up 3 bases and J gave up 6 bases; unmatched junction bases: 9. Germline V gives CDR1 LGHNA, CDR2 YNFKEQ. The CDR3 contains 16 residues. CDR3 DNA: TGTGCCAGCAGCCAGGGGGTAGGACAGGGCGATGAAAAACTGTTTTTT. Its translation is CASSQGVGQGDEKLFF.

The V call is TRBV15, the J call TRBJ2-3; 8 bases match TRBD1. Germline assignment: CDR1 LNHNV and CDR2 YYDKDF (reference sequence). There are 16 residues in the CDR3. The trim removed 0 bases at V and 4 bases at J, leaving 6 bases unmatched. The CDR3 DNA reads as TGTGCCACCAGCAGAGAAGCACAGGGGGTGGCAGATACGCAGTATTTT. Amino acid sequence: CATSREAQGVADTQYF.

This clone showed up just once. The sample contains more than one DNA sequence encoding this CDR3. The rearrangement uses TRBV12-3 or TRBV12-4 and TRBJ1-2; D gene unclear. The CDR3 has 13 amino acids. V lost 2 bases and J 5 bases, leaving 9 bases between the germline ends. The CDR3 DNA reads as TGTGCCAGCAGTTTACCGGGGAGTTATGGCTACACCTTC. It specifies CASSLPGSYGYTF.

The chain is built from TRBV21-1 and TRBJ1-2. TRBV21-1 is given as a pseudogene. The CDR3 has 18 amino acids. DNA of the CDR3: TGTGCCAGCAGCAAAGAGGGAGGCAGGCTCGGGGTTCAGTATGGCTACACCTTC. As protein: CASSKEGGRLGVQYGYTF.

The chain uses TRBV30 and TRBJ1-2, with 7 nucleotides matching TRBD1. V lost 3 bases to trimming and J lost 7 bases; unmatched junction nucleotides: 8. Germline V CDR1 and CDR2: GTSNPN, SVGIG (reference sequence). The CDR3 loop spans 13 amino acids. CDR3 DNA: TGTGCCTGGAGCTATGACAGGGTTGGTGGCTACACCTTC. Translated: CAWSYDRVGGYTF. The full variable domain, rest sourced from reference TRBV30 and TRBJ1-2, is SQTIHQWPATLVQPVGSPLSLECTVEGTSNPNLYWYRQAAGRGLQLLFYSVGIGQISSEVPQNLSASRPQDRQFILSSKKLLLSDSGFYLCAWSYDRVGGYTFGSGTRLTVV.

J is TRBJ1-1 and V is TRBV19, with TRBD1 matching 8 bases. J lost 0 bases, V lost 5 bases, and 11 bases had no gene match. CDR1 and CDR2 (germline): LNHDA, SQIVND (reference sequence). CDR3 length equals 17 residues. The CDR3 loop reads CASSLSGGGLMNTEAFF. In nucleotides, the CDR3 is TGTGCCAGTAGTCTATCAGGGGGCGGACTCATGAACACTGAAGCTTTCTTT.